The rows below give T cell receptor beta chains drawn from one sample of a study of blood T cell repertoires in COVID-19. Sequencing used immunoSEQ multiplex PCR; TCRdb keeps in-frame clones, though not all of them. The table lists hundreds of thousands of clones, around nine tenths of them singletons. Sequencing was done on a sample of PBMCs or T cells enriched from blood (not recorded which). Receptor source: a woman aged 50 to 60 who had recovered from COVID-19. CDR3s include the opening cysteine and the closing phenylalanine or tryptophan. The order of the fields is D gene, V gene, clone size, J gene, CDR3 protein, CDR3 DNA. A D gene is named only where the DNA matches it firmly. Not all rows give a size; the values are once, few, many and, for expanded clones, a class.

>-|TRBV24-1|-|TRBJ1-3
CATSDTNNEDRRSSGNTIYF
TGTGCCACCAGTGACACAAACAACGAGGACAGAAGAAGCTCTGGAAACACCATATATTTT
>TRBD1|TRBV2|-|TRBJ1-2
CASSPRGLDGYTF
TGTGCCAGCAGCCCCAGGGGGCTTGATGGCTACACCTTC
>TRBD1|TRBV19|once|TRBJ1-1
CASMRGQAGLQAFF
TGTGCCAGTATGAGGGGGCAGGCGGGACTTCAGGCTTTCTTT
>TRBD1|TRBV6-5|-|TRBJ1-2
CASSLRTGTNYGYTF
TGTGCCAGCAGTCTGCGGACAGGGACTAACTATGGCTACACCTTC
>-|TRBV7-2|-|TRBJ1-6
CASNSGGTDYNSPLHF
TGTGCCAGCAACTCGGGCGGGACGGACTATAATTCACCCCTCCACTTT
>TRBD2|TRBV6-2/TRBV6-3|-|TRBJ2-3
CASSYSAGESSSTDTQYF
TGTGCCAGCAGTTACTCGGCGGGGGAGTCTTCTAGCACAGATACGCAGTATTTT
>-|TRBV4-1|-|TRBJ2-7
CASSRDFSDYEQYF
TGCGCCAGCAGCCGAGACTTCAGTGATTACGAGCAGTACTTC
>-|TRBV23-1|-|TRBJ1-1
CASSHDRRKMNTEAFF
TGCGCCAGCAGTCATGACAGGAGGAAGATGAACACTGAAGCTTTCTTT
>-|TRBV7-8|-|TRBJ1-1
CASSFGLNTEAFF
TGTGCCAGCAGCTTCGGTCTCAACACTGAAGCTTTCTTT
>-|TRBV3-1/TRBV3-2|once|TRBJ1-1
CASSQPQSDSQNTEAFF
TGTGCCAGCAGCCAACCTCAAAGTGACAGCCAGAACACTGAAGCTTTCTTT
>-|TRBV5-1|once|TRBJ1-1
CASSLSAENTEAFF
TGCGCCAGCAGCTTGTCTGCGGAGAACACTGAAGCTTTCTTT
>-|TRBV4-1|-|TRBJ1-1
CASSQELMNTEAFF
TGCGCCAGCAGCCAAGAACTGATGAACACTGAAGCTTTCTTT
>-|TRBV20-1|once|TRBJ2-7
CSANYNEQYF
TGCAGTGCCAACTACAACGAGCAGTACTTC
>-|TRBV12-3/TRBV12-4|-|TRBJ1-2
CASSSSWTYGYTF
TGTGCCAGCAGTAGTTCATGGACTTATGGCTACACCTTC
>TRBD2|TRBV28|-|TRBJ2-7
CASSTGTSGGYEQYF
TGTGCCAGCAGTACCGGGACTAGCGGGGGCTACGAGCAGTACTTC
>TRBD1|TRBV2|once|TRBJ1-1
CASERQGGKVAEAFF
TGTGCCAGCGAGAGACAGGGAGGTAAGGTAGCTGAAGCTTTCTTT
>-|TRBV2|-|TRBJ1-1
CASSDPVMTTTNTEAFF
TGTGCCAGCAGTGACCCCGTAATGACAACGACAAACACTGAAGCTTTCTTT
>-|TRBV4-3|-|TRBJ1-1
CASSQARGTEAFF
TGCGCCAGCAGCCAGGCTCGGGGCACTGAAGCTTTCTTT
>TRBD1|TRBV4-1|-|TRBJ1-1
CASSQLTGAEAFF
TGCGCCAGCAGCCAGTTGACAGGGGCTGAAGCTTTCTTT
>TRBD2|TRBV7-2|-|TRBJ2-7
CASSLDSGGYEQYF
TGTGCCAGCAGCTTAGATAGCGGGGGTTACGAGCAGTACTTC
>-|TRBV10-3|-|TRBJ2-1
CAIRTLTQDLHNEQFF
TGTGCCATCAGGACTTTGACCCAGGACTTACACAATGAGCAGTTCTTC
>-|TRBV3-1/TRBV3-2|-|TRBJ1-1
CASSQGAYSTEAFF
TGTGCCAGCAGCCAAGGGGCTTACAGCACTGAAGCTTTCTTT
>-|TRBV2|-|TRBJ1-2
CASSERYGYTF
TGTGCCAGCAGTGAACGGTATGGCTACACCTTC
>TRBD1|TRBV12-3/TRBV12-4|-|TRBJ1-3
CASNPGQGNTIYF
TGTGCCAGCAACCCGGGACAGGGGAACACCATATATTTT
>-|TRBV3-1/TRBV3-2|-|TRBJ2-7
CASSQASYEQYF
TGTGCCAGCAGCCAGGCCTCCTACGAGCAGTACTTC
>TRBD1|TRBV4-2|-|TRBJ1-2
CASSQGRLRDSDGYTF
TGTGCCAGCAGCCAAGGAAGACTCCGGGACAGCGATGGCTACACCTTC
>-|TRBV6-5|-|TRBJ1-5
CASSNRRDNQPQHF
TGTGCCAGCAGTAATCGACGGGATAATCAGCCCCAGCATTTT
>TRBD1|TRBV19|-|TRBJ1-2
CATRDRGHFVGYTF
TGTGCCACCCGGGACAGGGGTCATTTCGTAGGCTACACCTTC
>-|TRBV18|-|TRBJ1-1
CASSPSGGMNTEAFF
TGTGCCAGCTCACCTAGTGGCGGGATGAACACTGAAGCTTTCTTT
>TRBD2|TRBV27|-|TRBJ2-1
CASSRTRYNEQFF
TGTGCCAGCAGCAGGACTAGGTACAATGAGCAGTTCTTC
>TRBD2|TRBV7-9|-|TRBJ2-1
CASNLLAGSYNEQFF
TGTGCCAGCAACCTTCTAGCGGGGTCATACAATGAGCAGTTCTTC
>TRBD2|TRBV19|-|TRBJ2-2
CASIGTSGRTGELFF
TGTGCCAGTATTGGAACTAGCGGGCGAACCGGGGAGCTGTTTTTT
>-|TRBV19|-|TRBJ1-5
CASSMYVGRNSNQPQHF
TGTGCCAGTAGTATGTATGTTGGGCGAAATAGCAATCAGCCCCAGCATTTT
>TRBD1|TRBV28|once|TRBJ2-7
CASSNPGQGVNEQYF
TGTGCCAGCAGTAACCCGGGACAGGGGGTAAACGAGCAGTACTTC
>TRBD2|TRBV2|-|TRBJ2-3
CASSLAGGSTDTQYF
TGTGCCAGCAGTTTAGCGGGGGGTAGCACAGATACGCAGTATTTT
>-|TRBV30|-|TRBJ1-2
CAWVRGNYGYTF
TGTGCCTGGGTTCGCGGGAACTATGGCTACACCTTC
>TRBD1|TRBV2|-|TRBJ2-1
CASRAQGVDYNEQFF
TGTGCCAGCAGGGCACAGGGGGTGGATTACAATGAGCAGTTCTTC
>-|TRBV28|-|TRBJ2-3
CASSARRTDTDTQYF
TGTGCCAGCAGTGCCCGCCGGACTGACACAGATACGCAGTATTTT
>-|TRBV30|-|TRBJ2-7
CAVGGGNEQYF
TGTGCCGTGGGGGGAGGTAACGAGCAGTACTTC
>-|TRBV5-6|-|TRBJ1-3
CASSLASAPVNTIYF
TGTGCCAGCAGCTTGGCCTCCGCGCCGGTAAACACCATATATTTT
>TRBD1|TRBV2|-|TRBJ1-2
CASSNTGQGAGYGYTF
TGTGCCAGCAGTAATACAGGACAGGGGGCGGGCTATGGCTACACCTTC
>TRBD1|TRBV29-1|once|TRBJ1-1
CSVQRQGLNTEAFF
TGCAGCGTTCAAAGACAGGGTCTAAACACTGAAGCTTTCTTT
>-|TRBV7-8|once|TRBJ2-7
CASSLAPGESYEQYF
TGTGCCAGCAGCTTAGCGCCGGGGGAATCCTACGAGCAGTACTTC
>-|TRBV30|once|TRBJ1-1
CASRRGMNTEAFF
TGTGCCTCGCGGCGGGGCATGAACACTGAAGCTTTCTTT
>-|TRBV6-5|once|TRBJ2-2
CATPGPNTGELFF
TGTGCCACCCCTGGGCCTAACACCGGGGAGCTGTTTTTT
>-|TRBV21-1|-|TRBJ1-2
CASSKEGRAYTF
TGTGCCAGCAGCAAAGAAGGGAGGGCCTACACCTTC
>-|TRBV7-9|-|TRBJ2-1
CASSSPLSFSSYNEQFF
TGTGCCAGCAGCTCCCCCCTGAGCTTTAGCTCCTACAATGAGCAGTTCTTC
>-|TRBV28|once|TRBJ1-2
CASSLMFSEAKNYGYTF
TGTGCCAGCAGTTTAATGTTCTCTGAGGCAAAGAACTATGGCTACACCTTC
>TRBD1|TRBV27|-|TRBJ1-4
CASSSPGQTYEKLFF
TGTGCCAGCAGTTCGCCGGGACAGACCTATGAAAAACTGTTTTTT
>-|TRBV5-1|-|TRBJ2-3
CASSLGDSFRGDTQYF
TGCGCCAGCAGCTTGGGAGATAGCTTCAGAGGGGATACGCAGTATTTT